A single sample gave rise to the 17 T cell receptor beta chains below, sequenced in a study of shared clonotypes between healthy human individuals. This table comes from immunoSEQ multiplex PCR, and its TCRdb copy is limited to in-frame clones, with some not included. The data contain approximately 500,000 clones, roughly 95% of them singletons. The sample consisted of naive CD4+ T cells sorted from blood. Subset given: CD45RA+ positively selected. Receptors originate from a woman under 40 in good health.

J is TRBJ2-5 and V is TRBV5-1; 9 bases agree with TRBD2. Looked up from germline, CDR1 is SGHRS and CDR2 is YFSETQ. V lost 4 bases to trimming and J lost 3 bases; unmatched junction nucleotides: 7. CDR3 length equals 15 residues. CDR3 loop: CASSTPGGREETQYF. CDR3 coding DNA: TGCGCCAGCAGCACCCCGGGCGGGAGGGAAGAGACCCAGTACTTC.

CDR3 sequence (DNA): TGTGCCAGTAGTAAGGGGGAAGCTTTCTTT. Its translation is CASSKGEAFF. J is TRBJ1-1 and V is TRBV19, with D possibly being TRBD1 (5 bases). The germline gives CDR1 LNHDA, CDR2 SQIVND (reference sequence). This CDR3 comprises 10 residues. V shed 4 bases and J shed 8 bases, with 5 bases lying between them. Complete variable domain (other parts from reference TRBV19 and TRBJ1-1): DGGITQSPKYLFRKEGQNVTLSCEQNLNHDAMYWYRQDPGQGLRLIYYSQIVNDFQKGDIAEGYSVSREKKESFPLTVTSAQKNPTAFYLCASSKGEAFFGQGTRLTVV.

This chain's CDR3 is CATSRRTSGGTDTQYF. The CDR3 DNA reads TGTGCCACCAGCAGAAGGACTAGCGGCGGCACAGATACGCAGTATTTT. The V and J genes are TRBV15 and TRBJ2-3; 10 bases map to TRBD2. Germline V gene sequence: CDR1 LNHNV, CDR2 YYDKDF (reference sequence). The CDR3 contains 16 residues. The J segment lost 1 base and the V segment lost 2 bases, leaving 3 bases of the junction unmatched.

The CDR3 sequence is CASSFGSSGNTIYF. CDR3 sequence (DNA): TGTGCCAGCAGCTTCGGTAGCTCTGGAAACACCATATATTTT. The chain has TRBV5-6 and TRBJ1-3; no clear D. The CDR3 runs 14 residues. Trimming took off 2 bases at V and 0 bases at J, with 6 bases between the two ends. CDR1 SGHDT and CDR2 YYEEEE come from the germline V gene.

J is TRBJ2-2 and V is TRBV7-2; the D gene is possibly TRBD2 (6 bases). The CDR3 has 18 residues. Germline CDR1 is SGHTA and CDR2 is FQGNSA. Trimming pared 1 base from V and 3 bases from J, leaving 18 bases between. The CDR3 region is CASSLVVGSVSYTGELFF. In nucleotides, the CDR3 is TGTGCCAGCAGCTTAGTGGTCGGGAGTGTTTCGTACACCGGGGAGCTGTTTTTT.

J is TRBJ2-2 and V is TRBV27; the D gene is possibly TRBD1 (5 bases). This CDR3 contains 14 residues. Trimming removed 2 bases at V and 6 bases at J, with 10 bases between. Germline CDR1 reads MNHEY; CDR2 reads SMNVEV (reference sequence). The CDR3 region has the DNA TGTGCCAGCAGTTTACAGGGTTTTGCCGGGGAGCTGTTTTTT. This translates into CASSLQGFAGELFF.

The V gene is TRBV7-9, the J gene TRBJ1-2; 9 bases agree with TRBD1. The CDR3 consists of 17 residues. Germline assignment: CDR1 SEHNR and CDR2 FQNEAQ (reference sequence). After removal of 6 bases from V and 3 bases from J, the junction contained 14 bases not matched to a gene. DNA of the CDR3: TGTGCCAGCAGAACCCTCCAACAGGGGGCCCCTGACTATGGCTACACCTTC. Residues: CASRTLQQGAPDYGYTF.

This chain uses TRBV27 with TRBJ2-1, with D perhaps given as TRBD1 or TRBD2 (5 bases each). The ends were cut back, 8 bases at V and 3 bases at J, with 17 bases in the middle. Germline CDR1 and CDR2: MNHEY and SMNVEV (reference sequence). This CDR3 is 15 amino acids long. CDR3 DNA sequence: TGTGCCAGCTGTTCGGGGCAGGGATGCTACAATGAGCAGTTCTTC. Encoded protein: CASCSGQGCYNEQFF.

This clone was detected only once. This chain uses TRBV5-1 with TRBJ1-2; D gene unclear. Germline assignment: CDR1 SGHRS and CDR2 YFSETQ. The CDR3 runs 13 residues. The V end was cut by 2 bases, the J end by 2 bases, with 7 bases between. CDR3 amino acids: CASSFENNYGYTF. The CDR3 coding sequence is TGCGCCAGCAGCTTCGAGAACAACTATGGCTACACCTTC.

This chain links TRBV6-5 with TRBJ1-1; D gene uncertain. Trimming removed 0 bases from V and 1 base from J, with 9 bases in between. Germline assignment: CDR1 MNHEY and CDR2 SVGAGI. This CDR3 has 15 amino acids. The CDR3 reads CASSYSPTPNTEAFF. The CDR3, as DNA: TGTGCCAGCAGTTACTCCCCGACACCGAACACTGAAGCTTTCTTT.

To note about this clone: This CDR3 is also generated by other DNA sequences in the sample. V is TRBV5-1 and J is TRBJ2-7; 12 positions match TRBD2. Per germline, CDR1 SGHRS and CDR2 YFSETQ. Trimming at V came to 4 bases and at J to 4 bases, leaving 3 bases not matched to a gene. The CDR3 extends over 14 amino acids. Here the CDR3 reads CASSRTSGTYEQYF. DNA of the CDR3: TGCGCCAGCAGCCGGACTAGCGGGACATACGAGCAGTACTTC.

The chain links TRBV7-6 to TRBJ2-7, with D possibly TRBD1 on 6 matching bases. The CDR3 spans 15 residues. Per germline, CDR1 SGHVS and CDR2 FNYEAQ. The ends were cut back, 5 bases at V and 3 bases at J, with 17 bases in the middle. CDR3 coding DNA: TGTGCCAGCAGCCTACAGGGTCAGGGGTTCTACGAGCAGTACTTC. It encodes CASSLQGQGFYEQYF.

The chain uses TRBV6-5 and TRBJ1-3; tentative D call: TRBD1 (6 bases). CDR3 length: 14 residues. Germline CDR1 MNHEY, CDR2 SVGAGI. V lost 6 bases, J lost 0 bases, and 9 bases lay in between. The CDR3 DNA sequence: TGTGCCAGCAGGCGGGACACCTCTGGAAACACCATATATTTT. Translated: CASRRDTSGNTIYF.

The genes are TRBV6-9 and TRBJ1-2, with D possibly matching TRBD1 (6 bases). The CDR3 covers 15 residues. The V end lost 3 bases, the J end lost 5 bases, and 16 bases lay between the germline ends. Germline CDR1 MNHGY, CDR2 SVAAGI. CDR3 coding DNA: TGTGCCAGCAGTTACGGACAGCCCGAGGGGTATGGCTACACCTTC. It translates to CASSYGQPEGYGYTF.

This rearrangement joins TRBV9 to TRBJ2-1, with D possibly TRBD1 on 5 matching bases. This CDR3 contains 16 residues. The V gene's germline CDR1 is SGDLS and CDR2 YYNGEE. Between the trimmed V and J ends, which lost 3 bases and 4 bases, there was a span of 17 bases. CDR3 sequence (DNA): TGTGCCAGCAGCGCCTACGGACACGAACATTACAATGAGCAGTTCTTC. It translates to CASSAYGHEHYNEQFF. Looking up the rest from reference TRBV9 and TRBJ2-1 gives the full variable domain: DSGVTQTPKHLITATGQRVTLRCSPRSGDLSVYWYQQSLDQGLQFLIQYYNGEERAKGNILERFSAQQFPDLHSELNLSSLELGDSALYFCASSAYGHEHYNEQFFGPGTRLTVL.

This clone was recorded a few times. The V gene is TRBV7-9, the J gene TRBJ2-7, with D perhaps TRBD2 (6 bases). Trimming left V 4 bases short and J 11 bases short, with 12 bases between. This CDR3 contains 11 residues. Germline V gene data show CDR1 as SEHNR and CDR2 as FQNEAQ (reference sequence). The chain's CDR3 is CASSSRLGEYF. CDR3 DNA: TGTGCCAGCAGCTCAAGACTAGGGGAGTACTTC.

This rearrangement joins TRBV9 to TRBJ2-3, with D perhaps matching TRBD2 (6 bases). The CDR3 is 16 amino acids. CDR1 SGDLS and CDR2 YYNGEE come from the germline V gene. Between the trimmed V and J ends, which lost 1 base and 3 bases, there was a span of 15 bases. CDR3 DNA: TGTGCCAGCAGCGTAACTTCCAGGACTACTACAGATACGCAGTATTTT. Amino acid sequence: CASSVTSRTTTDTQYF.